Listed here are 21 T cell receptor beta chains from one sample, sequenced in a study of blood T cell repertoires in COVID-19. Method: immunoSEQ multiplex PCR; TCRdb's copy keeps in-frame clones and lacks some. Here the sample spans over 65,000 clones, around 87% being singletons. Input material: peripheral blood. Every receptor here comes from an older woman with acute or convalescent COVID-19.

The chain recombines TRBV6-6 with TRBJ1-4; 7 bases are a match to TRBD1. The CDR3 runs 14 residues. V gave up 7 bases and J gave up 8 bases; unmatched junction bases: 10. Looked up from germline, CDR1 is MNHNY and CDR2 is SVGAGI (reference sequence). The CDR3, as DNA: TGTGCCAGCACCCTAGACAGGGCGGGAGAAAAACTGTTTTTT. It encodes CASTLDRAGEKLFF.

The J gene is TRBJ1-2, the V gene TRBV9; D is perhaps TRBD1 (5 bases). Trimming shortened V by 4 bases and J by 6 bases, and 13 bases separated the two germline ends. The CDR3 is 13 amino acids. Germline-derived CDR1 and CDR2 are SGDLS and YYNGEE. CDR3 in DNA: TGTGCCAGCAGCAGACCGGGACTGGATGGCTACACCTTC. Translating it yields CASSRPGLDGYTF.

This clone was seen a single time. V usage is TRBV24-1 and J usage is TRBJ2-3; D not resolved. V lost 3 bases and J 1 base, leaving 4 bases between the germline ends. This CDR3 has 13 amino acids. Per the germline V gene, CDR1 is KGHDR and CDR2 is SFDVKD. CDR3 DNA sequence: TGTGCCACCAGTGATCCAGGCACAGATACGCAGTATTTT. Its translation: CATSDPGTDTQYF.

The chain has TRBV11-2 and TRBJ1-4, with D uncertain. The length of the CDR3 is 15 residues. Germline V gives CDR1 SGHAT, CDR2 FQNNGV. Trimming shortened V by 1 base and J by 6 bases, and 12 bases separated the two germline ends. CDR3 coding DNA: TGTGCCAGCAGCTTAGGATGGCGGAGAGATGAAAAACTGTTTTTT. Translating gives CASSLGWRRDEKLFF.

The genes are TRBV30 and TRBJ2-7; 8 nucleotides line up with TRBD1. The germline CDR1 and CDR2 sequences are GTSNPN and SVGIG (reference sequence). The J segment lost 9 bases and the V segment lost 7 bases, leaving 14 bases of the junction unmatched. The CDR3 covers 13 residues. The CDR3 region is CASSGTGQYGQYV. Here the CDR3 DNA reads TGTGCCTCCTCCGGGACAGGCCAATATGGGCAGTACGTC.

Details on this clone: At one of its ends the junction is not consistent with the germline gene, which may arise from a read error. This CDR3 is also generated by other DNA sequences in the sample. This rearrangement joins TRBV5-1 to TRBJ1-5, with 7 nucleotides matching TRBD1. Germline V gene lookup returns CDR1 SGHRS and CDR2 YFSETQ. This CDR3 comprises 15 residues. CDR3 sequence (DNA): TGCGCCAGCAGCTTGGGAGACAGGGAGGATCAGCCCCAACATTTT. Protein: CASSLGDREDQPQHF.

The V gene is TRBV7-9, the J gene TRBJ1-5; D unclear. Germline assignment: CDR1 SEHNR and CDR2 FQNEAQ (reference sequence). Trimming pared 2 bases from V and 7 bases from J, leaving 9 bases between. There are 13 residues in the CDR3. CDR3 amino acids: CASSLWGGQPQHF. CDR3 bases: TGTGCCAGCAGCTTATGGGGAGGGCAGCCCCAGCATTTT.

The chain uses TRBV18 and TRBJ1-1, with D uncertain. V lost 6 bases to trimming and J lost 5 bases, with 13 bases between them. The germline CDR1 and CDR2 sequences are KGHSH and LQKENI. The CDR3 is 13 residues long. The CDR3 loop reads CASSAKAGTEAFF. The CDR3 DNA sequence: TGTGCCAGCTCGGCCAAAGCGGGGACTGAAGCTTTCTTT.

This chain uses TRBV2 with TRBJ2-7, with 7 bases lining up with TRBD1. The junction had 2 bases not matched to a gene; V was cut back by 4 bases and J by 2 bases. Germline values: CDR1 SNHLY, CDR2 FYNNEI. The CDR3 consists of 13 residues. The CDR3, as DNA: TGTGCCAGCAGTGGGGACAGAACCTACGAGCAGTACGTC. Translating it yields CASSGDRTYEQYV.

Of note for this clone: In the same sample, other DNA sequences code for this CDR3. The V call is TRBV7-2, the J call TRBJ1-2; D is perhaps TRBD1 (5 bases). The V end was cut by 5 bases, the J end by 1 base, with 8 bases between. Germline-derived CDR1 and CDR2 are SGHTA and FQGNSA. The CDR3 covers 13 residues. CDR3 loop: CASSQTVNYGYTF. The CDR3 nucleotides are TGTGCCAGCAGCCAGACAGTTAACTATGGCTACACCTTC.

The chain is built from TRBV5-1 and TRBJ2-3; D possibly corresponds to TRBD2 (6 bases). Germline CDR1 is SGHRS and CDR2 is YFSETQ. The CDR3 runs to 14 residues. V lost 4 bases, J lost 4 bases, and 13 bases lay in between. The chain's CDR3 is CASSPGWGADTQYF. The CDR3, as DNA: TGCGCCAGCAGCCCGGGCTGGGGGGCAGATACGCAGTATTTT.

The genes are TRBV29-1 and TRBJ1-4; D might be TRBD1 (5 bases). Germline loops: CDR1 SQVTM, CDR2 ANQGSEA. V lost 4 bases and J lost 7, with 13 bases in between. The CDR3 extends over 13 amino acids. The CDR3 loop is CSVGEGGGEKLFF. DNA for the CDR3: TGCAGCGTTGGGGAGGGTGGGGGTGAAAAACTGTTTTTT.

The chain links TRBV28 to TRBJ1-1; unclear D gene. In germline, CDR1 is MDHEN, CDR2 SYDVKM. The CDR3 runs 14 residues. V was cut by 1 base and J by 0 bases, with 6 bases left in between. The CDR3 sequence: CASSLFEVNTEAFF. The CDR3, as DNA: TGTGCCAGCAGTTTATTTGAGGTGAACACTGAAGCTTTCTTT.

This clone has only one observation. The J gene is TRBJ2-3, the V gene TRBV6-5, with TRBD1 matching over 10 bases. This CDR3 comprises 14 residues. Germline V gives CDR1 MNHEY, CDR2 SVGAGI. After removal of 7 bases from V and 5 bases from J, the junction contained 6 bases not matched to a gene. For the CDR3, the DNA is TGTGCCAGCAAAAGACAGGGGGCCTTAGATACGCAGTATTTT. Encoded protein: CASKRQGALDTQYF.

The J gene is TRBJ2-7, the V gene TRBV7-6; a possible D gene is TRBD1 (6 bases). This CDR3 comprises 14 residues. V lost 5 bases and J 3 bases, leaving 14 bases between the germline ends. Germline CDR1 SGHVS, CDR2 FNYEAQ. CDR3 DNA sequence: TGTGCCAGCAGCCCCAGGACAGCAAGCTACGAGCAGTACGTC. Translation gives CASSPRTASYEQYV.

The chain combines TRBV6-2 or TRBV6-3 with TRBJ2-7, with 9 bases lining up with TRBD1. The junction had 4 bases not matched to a gene; V was cut back by 5 bases and J by 2 bases. Per germline, CDR1 MNHEY and CDR2 SVGEGT. CDR3 length equals 14 residues. For the CDR3, the DNA is TGTGCCAGCAGTCCGAGGGACAGGGCCTACGAGCAGTACGTC. It is translated as CASSPRDRAYEQYV.

The chain couples TRBV28 to TRBJ1-1, with TRBD1 matching 7 bases. Per germline, CDR1 MDHEN and CDR2 SYDVKM. The CDR3 extends over 14 amino acids. The V segment lost 5 bases and the J segment 0 bases; nucleotides outside the gene matches: 3. CDR3 coding DNA: TGTGCCAGCAGTCAGGACAGGCTGAACACTGAAGCTTTCTTT. Its translation: CASSQDRLNTEAFF.

The chain links TRBV7-2 to TRBJ1-2, with a tentative D call TRBD1 (5 bases). CDR3 length: 13 residues. Trimming shortened V by 5 bases and J by 5 bases, and 12 bases separated the two germline ends. Germline loops: CDR1 SGHTA, CDR2 FQGNSA. The CDR3 spells CASSPSREYGYTF. The DNA of the CDR3 is TGTGCCAGCAGCCCGAGCAGGGAATATGGCTACACCTTC.

The chain links TRBV19 to TRBJ2-2; a possible D gene is TRBD2 (5 bases). The CDR3 runs 15 residues. CDR1 and CDR2 from the germline V gene are LNHDA and SQIVND (reference sequence). The V gene lost 3 bases and the J gene lost 5 bases, with 13 bases spanning the gap. CDR3 sequence reads: CASSMVGVRTGELFF. The CDR3 nucleotides are TGTGCCAGTAGTATGGTGGGAGTTAGGACCGGGGAGCTGTTTTTT.

J is TRBJ1-1 and V is TRBV2; the D gene is possibly TRBD1 (6 bases). The CDR3 sequence is 14 residues long. V was cut by 5 bases and J by 1 base, with 11 bases left in between. Germline V lookup: CDR1 SNHLY, CDR2 FYNNEI. The DNA of the CDR3 is TGTGCCAGCAGTTACAGGGCGGGGAACACTGAAGCTTTCTTT. This encodes CASSYRAGNTEAFF.

The V and J genes are TRBV28 and TRBJ1-5; 9 nucleotides agree with TRBD1. Germline trimming cut 2 bases from V and 4 bases from J; bases unmatched to any gene: 6. Germline-derived CDR1 and CDR2 are MDHEN and SYDVKM. The CDR3 covers 16 residues. CDR3 protein: CASSLPQGARNQPQHF. The DNA of the CDR3 is TGTGCCAGCAGTTTACCACAGGGGGCCCGGAATCAGCCCCAGCATTTT.